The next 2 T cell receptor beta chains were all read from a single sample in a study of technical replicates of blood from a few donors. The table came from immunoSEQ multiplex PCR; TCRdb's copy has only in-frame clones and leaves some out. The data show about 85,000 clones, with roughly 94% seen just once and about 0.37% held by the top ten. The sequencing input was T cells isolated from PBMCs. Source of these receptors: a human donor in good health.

This CDR3 is CASSLDGSSYEQYF. The CDR3 DNA reads TGTGCCAGCAGCTTAGATGGCAGTTCCTACGAGCAGTACTTC. The V and J genes are TRBV11-2 and TRBJ2-7; no definite D call. The germline V and J ends were trimmed by 0 bases and 1 base, with 7 bases remaining between them. The CDR3 covers 14 residues. Germline CDR1 SGHAT, CDR2 FQNNGV. Full variable domain (remainder filled in from reference TRBV11-2 and TRBJ2-7): EAGVAQSPRYKIIEKRQSVAFWCNPISGHATLYWYQQILGQGPKLLIQFQNNGVVDDSQLPKDRFSAERLKGVDSTLKIQPAKLEDSAVYLCASSLDGSSYEQYFGPGTRLTVT.

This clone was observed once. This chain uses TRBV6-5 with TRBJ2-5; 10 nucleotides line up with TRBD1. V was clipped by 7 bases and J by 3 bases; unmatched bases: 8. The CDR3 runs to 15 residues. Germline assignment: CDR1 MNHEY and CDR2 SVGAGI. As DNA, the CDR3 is TGTGCCAGCAAAACACCGGGACAGGGGAAAGAGACCCAGTACTTC. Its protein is CASKTPGQGKETQYF.